Listed here is a single TCR beta chain. Trimming shortened V by 4 bases and J by 5 bases, and 15 bases separated the two germline ends. Germline CDR1 SGDLS, CDR2 YYNGEE. This CDR3 is built from 15 residues. The data stem from a study of shared clonotypes between healthy human individuals. Profiling relied on immunoSEQ multiplex PCR, and the TCRdb table lists in-frame clones only, not all of them. This sample has 750,000 to 1,000,000 clones, with approximately 92% found just once. CD45RO-negative, CCR7-positively selected cells formed the naive CD8 fraction, excluding terminally differentiated effector memory CD45RA+ cells.

Sequencing input: naive CD8+ T cells sorted from blood. V is TRBV9 and J is TRBJ1-4; D possibly corresponds to TRBD1 (5 bases). This clonotype originated in a man in his thirties or forties in good health. CDR3 loop: CASSPQGRPNEKLFF. The DNA for the CDR3 is TGTGCCAGCAGCCCTCAGGGACGGCCAAATGAAAAACTGTTTTTT.